The 5 T cell receptor beta chains reported below all come from one sample, sequenced in a study of T cells in tuberculosis. Time point specified: new active TB diagnosis, blood taken before or within 7 days of starting treatment. The table came from immunoSEQ multiplex PCR; TCRdb's copy has only in-frame clones and leaves some out. The sample has approximately 53,000 clones, over 90% seen once. Sequencing used PBMCs, obtained at tuberculosis diagnosis. All receptors derive from an adult with tuberculosis.

CDR3 residues: CASSLPGLTAYEQYF. As DNA, the CDR3 is TGTGCCAGCAGCTTGCCGGGACTCACAGCCTACGAGCAGTACTTC. The J gene is TRBJ2-7, the V gene TRBV5-6, with a possible D match to TRBD2 (6 bases). Germline loops: CDR1 SGHDT, CDR2 YYEEEE. V gave up 1 base and J gave up 2 bases, with 13 bases separating them. The CDR3 runs 15 residues.

The chain links TRBV6-1 to TRBJ2-7, with TRBD1 matching over 9 bases. After removal of 2 bases from V and 6 bases from J, the junction contained 8 bases not matched to a gene. The CDR3 loop spans 15 amino acids. The germline V gene encodes CDR1 MNHNS and CDR2 SASEGT. The CDR3 DNA reads TGTGCCAGCAGTGAAAGGGGACAGGGCCCGTTCGAGCAGTACTTC. Amino acids: CASSERGQGPFEQYF.

V usage is TRBV6-6 and J usage is TRBJ2-3; a weak D match, TRBD2 (5 bases). CDR1 is MNHNY, CDR2 SVGAGI, per germline (reference sequence). The ends were cut back, 4 bases at V and 8 bases at J, with 19 bases in the middle. The CDR3 runs to 15 residues. CDR3 nucleotide sequence: TGTGCCAGCAGTTCGCCGATAGCGACCGCAGCTACGCAGTATTTT. The encoded protein is CASSSPIATAATQYF.

The gene calls are TRBV6-5 and TRBJ2-7; weak D call: TRBD2 (6 bases). Germline V gives CDR1 MNHEY, CDR2 SVGAGI. The V and J ends lost 1 base and 3 bases respectively, with 16 bases between them. This CDR3 comprises 16 residues. CDR3 sequence: CASSYWRGQGYYEQYF. CDR3 sequence (DNA): TGTGCCAGCAGTTACTGGAGGGGCCAGGGATACTACGAGCAGTACTTC.

The chain joins TRBV18 to TRBJ2-6; TRBD1 aligns across 7 bases. CDR1 is KGHSH, CDR2 LQKENI, per germline. Trimming at V came to 0 bases and at J to 0 bases, leaving 5 bases not matched to a gene. The CDR3 extends over 18 amino acids. The chain's CDR3 is CASSPPQGPGSGANVLTF. Here the CDR3 DNA reads TGTGCCAGCTCACCACCACAGGGGCCGGGCTCTGGGGCCAACGTCCTGACTTTC.